Following are 2 T cell receptor beta chains from one sample sequenced in a study of blood T cell repertoires in COVID-19. Profiling relied on immunoSEQ multiplex PCR, and the TCRdb table lists in-frame clones only, not all of them. The top ten clones hold around 9% of a sample with fewer than 200,000 clones, 65% to 90% of them seen once. The sequenced material came from peripheral blood. The receptors derive from a man aged 45 to 65 with active or convalescent COVID-19.

The rearrangement uses TRBV5-6 and TRBJ2-2; 8 bases align to TRBD2. The junction had 4 bases not matched to a gene; V was cut back by 3 bases and J by 0 bases. The germline CDR1 and CDR2 sequences are SGHDT and YYEEEE. This CDR3 region has 16 residues. The CDR3: CASSWAGGPNTGELFF. CDR3 nucleotides: TGTGCCAGCAGCTGGGCGGGGGGCCCGAACACCGGGGAGCTGTTTTTT. Full variable domain (missing parts from reference TRBV5-6 and TRBJ2-2): DAGVTQSPTHLIKTRGQQVTLRCSPKSGHDTVSWYQQALGQGPQFIFQYYEEEERQRGNFPDRFSGHQFPNYSSELNVNALLLGDSALYLCASSWAGGPNTGELFFGEGSRLTVL.

This clone was seen a handful of times. This chain links TRBV7-9 with TRBJ1-4, with D uncertain. The CDR3 totals 14 residues. The germline V and J ends were trimmed by 6 bases and 7 bases, with 15 bases remaining between them. Per the germline V gene, CDR1 is SEHNR and CDR2 is FQNEAQ (reference sequence). CDR3 loop: CASSQISEGEKLFF. The CDR3 coding sequence is TGTGCCAGCAGTCAAATTTCGGAGGGTGAAAAACTGTTTTTT.